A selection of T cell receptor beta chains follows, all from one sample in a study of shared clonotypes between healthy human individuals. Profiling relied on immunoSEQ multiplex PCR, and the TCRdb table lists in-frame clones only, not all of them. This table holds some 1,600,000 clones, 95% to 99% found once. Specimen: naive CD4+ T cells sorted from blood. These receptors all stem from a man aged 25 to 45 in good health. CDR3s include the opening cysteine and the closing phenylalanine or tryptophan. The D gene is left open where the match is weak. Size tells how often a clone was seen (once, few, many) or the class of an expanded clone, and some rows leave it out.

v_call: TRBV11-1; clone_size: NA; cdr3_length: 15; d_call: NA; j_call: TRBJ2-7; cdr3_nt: TGTGCCAGCAGCCCCAATGTGGGCACCAGCCACGAGCAGTACTTC; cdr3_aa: CASSPNVGTSHEQYF
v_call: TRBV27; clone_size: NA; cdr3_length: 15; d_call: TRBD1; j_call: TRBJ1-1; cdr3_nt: TGTGCCAGCAAAAAACAGGGACAGCTCCCCACTGAAGCTTTCTTT; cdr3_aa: CASKKQGQLPTEAFF
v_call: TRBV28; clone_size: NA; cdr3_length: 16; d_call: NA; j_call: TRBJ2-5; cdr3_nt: TGTGCCAGCAGTTTTTTCGGCAGAACCTCCCAAGAGACCCAGTACTTC; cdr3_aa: CASSFFGRTSQETQYF
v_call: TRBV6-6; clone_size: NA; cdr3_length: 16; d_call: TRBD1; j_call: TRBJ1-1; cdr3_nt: TGTGCCAGCAGTTACGGTATCGCAGGGGGTGGAACTGAAGCTTTCTTT; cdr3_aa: CASSYGIAGGGTEAFF
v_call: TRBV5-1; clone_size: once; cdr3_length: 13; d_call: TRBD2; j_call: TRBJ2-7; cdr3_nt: TGCGCCAGCAGCCGACTAGCGGGAGGCGAGCAGTACTTC; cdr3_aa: CASSRLAGGEQYF
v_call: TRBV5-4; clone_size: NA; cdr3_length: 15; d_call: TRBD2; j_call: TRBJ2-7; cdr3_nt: TGTGCCAGCAGCCCGGCCGGGAGGGCCGCCTACGAGCAGTACTTC; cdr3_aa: CASSPAGRAAYEQYF
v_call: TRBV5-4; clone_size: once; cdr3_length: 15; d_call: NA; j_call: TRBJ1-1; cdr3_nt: TGTGCCAGCAGCTCCCCAACGGGGGGAAGCCGAGGAGCTTTCTTT; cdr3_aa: CASSSPTGGSRGAFF
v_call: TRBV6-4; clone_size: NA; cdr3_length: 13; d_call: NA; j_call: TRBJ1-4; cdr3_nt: TGTGCCAGCAGTGCCAATAAAGCTGAAAAACTGTTTTTT; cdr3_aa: CASSANKAEKLFF
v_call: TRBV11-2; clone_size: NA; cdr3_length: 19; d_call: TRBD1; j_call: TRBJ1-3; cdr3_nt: TGTGCCAGCAGATTAGCGCTCGGACAGGGCAAGGCAGGTCTAAACACCATATATTTT; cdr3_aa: CASRLALGQGKAGLNTIYF
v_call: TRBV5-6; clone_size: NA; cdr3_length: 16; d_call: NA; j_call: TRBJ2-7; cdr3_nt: TGTGCCAGCAGCTTTTCTTTTGGGGGGCGACCGTATGAGCAGTACTTC; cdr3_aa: CASSFSFGGRPYEQYF
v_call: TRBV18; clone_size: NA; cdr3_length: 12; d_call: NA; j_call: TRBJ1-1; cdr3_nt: TGTGCCAGCTCACCAGAGTACACTGAAGCTTTCTTT; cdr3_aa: CASSPEYTEAFF
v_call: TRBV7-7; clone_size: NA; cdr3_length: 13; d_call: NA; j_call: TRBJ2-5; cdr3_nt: TGTGCCAGCAGCTTCTTGTCTCAAGAGACCCAGTACTTC; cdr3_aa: CASSFLSQETQYF
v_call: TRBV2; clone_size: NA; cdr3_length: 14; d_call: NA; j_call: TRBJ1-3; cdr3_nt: TGTGCCAGCAGGAAACAGTCCTCTGGAAACACCATATATTTT; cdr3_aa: CASRKQSSGNTIYF
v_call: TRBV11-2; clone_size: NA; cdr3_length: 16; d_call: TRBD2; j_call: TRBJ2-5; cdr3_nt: TGTGCCAGCAGCTTGTTAAGCGGGAGGGCCGGAGAGACCCAGTACTTC; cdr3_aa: CASSLLSGRAGETQYF
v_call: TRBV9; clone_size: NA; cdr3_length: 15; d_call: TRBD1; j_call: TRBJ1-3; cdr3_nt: TGTGCCAGCAGCGTAAGCCAGGGGGCTGGAAACACCATATATTTT; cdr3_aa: CASSVSQGAGNTIYF
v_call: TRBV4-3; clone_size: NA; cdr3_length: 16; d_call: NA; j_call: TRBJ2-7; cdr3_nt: TGCGCCAGCAGCCAAGGCACCGGGACACCGACCTACGAGCAGTACTTC; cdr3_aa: CASSQGTGTPTYEQYF
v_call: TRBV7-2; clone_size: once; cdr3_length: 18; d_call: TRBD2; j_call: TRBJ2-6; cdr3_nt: TGTGCCAGCAGCTTAGTGTTACTAGCGGGAGTTGGGGCCAACGTCCTGACTTTC; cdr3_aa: CASSLVLLAGVGANVLTF
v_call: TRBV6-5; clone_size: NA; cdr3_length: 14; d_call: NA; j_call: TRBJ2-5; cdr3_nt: TGTGCCAGCAGCATAACAGCATCGGGAACTTTCCGGTACTTC; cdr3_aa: CASSITASGTFRYF
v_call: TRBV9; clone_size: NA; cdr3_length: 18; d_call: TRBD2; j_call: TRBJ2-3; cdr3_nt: TGTGCCAGCAGCGTAGAACTAGCGGGAGCGGTAAGCACAGATACGCAGTATTTT; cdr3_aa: CASSVELAGAVSTDTQYF
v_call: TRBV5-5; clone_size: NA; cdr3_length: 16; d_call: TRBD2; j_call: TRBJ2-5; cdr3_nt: TGTGCCAGCAGCGCTGGGACTAGCGGGTTTCAAGAGACCCAGTACTTC; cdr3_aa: CASSAGTSGFQETQYF
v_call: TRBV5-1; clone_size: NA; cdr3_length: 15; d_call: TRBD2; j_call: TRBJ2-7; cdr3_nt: TGCGCCAGCAGCTTGGCTGCGGGAGGGCCCCTCGAGCAGTACTTC; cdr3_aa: CASSLAAGGPLEQYF
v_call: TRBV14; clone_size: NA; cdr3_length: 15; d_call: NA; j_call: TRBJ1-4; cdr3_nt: TGTGCCAGCAGCCAAAGGCGCGACATTAATGAAAAACTGTTTTTT; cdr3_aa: CASSQRRDINEKLFF
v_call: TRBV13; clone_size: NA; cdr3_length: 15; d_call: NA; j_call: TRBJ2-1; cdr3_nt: TGTGCCAGCAGCGTAAGACAGGAGTACTACAATGAGCAGTTCTTC; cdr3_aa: CASSVRQEYYNEQFF
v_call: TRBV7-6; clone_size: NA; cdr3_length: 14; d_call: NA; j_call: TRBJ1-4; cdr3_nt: TGTGCCAGCAGTCAGGGACGGAGAAATGAAAAACTGTTTTTT; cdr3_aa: CASSQGRRNEKLFF
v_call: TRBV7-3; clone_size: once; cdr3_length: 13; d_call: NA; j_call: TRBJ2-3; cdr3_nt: TGTGCCAGCAGCTTGGGACTCTCAGATACGCAGTATTTT; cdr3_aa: CASSLGLSDTQYF
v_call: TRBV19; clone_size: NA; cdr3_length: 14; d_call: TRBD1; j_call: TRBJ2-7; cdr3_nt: TGTGCCAGTAGATTGGGGACAGGAAACTACGAGCAGTACTTC; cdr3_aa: CASRLGTGNYEQYF
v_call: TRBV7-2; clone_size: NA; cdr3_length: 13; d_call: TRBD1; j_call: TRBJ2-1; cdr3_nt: TGTGCCAGCAGCTCGGGACAGTACAATGAGCAGTTCTTC; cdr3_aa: CASSSGQYNEQFF
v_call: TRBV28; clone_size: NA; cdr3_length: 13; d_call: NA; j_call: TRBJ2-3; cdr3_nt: TGTGCCAGCAGCCGGGACTCAACAGATACGCAGTATTTT; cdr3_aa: CASSRDSTDTQYF
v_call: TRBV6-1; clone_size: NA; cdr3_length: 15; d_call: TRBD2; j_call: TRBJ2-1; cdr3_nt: TGTGCCAGCAGAACGGGTAGCGGGAGGTACAATGAGCAGTTCTTC; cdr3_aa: CASRTGSGRYNEQFF
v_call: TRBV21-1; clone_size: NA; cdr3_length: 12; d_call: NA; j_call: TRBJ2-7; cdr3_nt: TGTGCCACCCCACGGGGGGTCCGCGAGCAGTACTTC; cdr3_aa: CATPRGVREQYF
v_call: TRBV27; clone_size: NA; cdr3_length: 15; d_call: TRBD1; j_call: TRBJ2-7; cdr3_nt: TGTGCCAGCAGTTTATGGGACAGCGACAACTACGAGCAGTACTTC; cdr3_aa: CASSLWDSDNYEQYF
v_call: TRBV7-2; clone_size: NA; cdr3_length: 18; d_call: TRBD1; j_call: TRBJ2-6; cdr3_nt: TGTGCCAGCAGCTTAAAGGGACAGGTTCTCTCTGGGGCCAACGTCCTGACTTTC; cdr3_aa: CASSLKGQVLSGANVLTF
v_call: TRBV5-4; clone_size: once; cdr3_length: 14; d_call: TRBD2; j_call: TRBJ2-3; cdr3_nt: TGTGCCAGCAGCCTCGGGAGGGCGGGGGATACGCAGTATTTT; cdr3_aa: CASSLGRAGDTQYF
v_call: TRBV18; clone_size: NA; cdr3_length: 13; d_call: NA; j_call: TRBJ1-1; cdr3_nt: TGTGCCAGCTCTCCGGGGGTATCAGCTGAAGCTTTCTTT; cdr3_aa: CASSPGVSAEAFF
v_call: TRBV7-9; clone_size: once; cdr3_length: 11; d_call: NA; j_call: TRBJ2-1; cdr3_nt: TGTGCCAGCAGCTGGGGCAATGAGCAGTTCTTC; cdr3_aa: CASSWGNEQFF
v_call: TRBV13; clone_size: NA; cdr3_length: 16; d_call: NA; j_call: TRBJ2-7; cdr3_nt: TGTGCCAGCAGCTACCGTCAGGGGAGAAGTACCTACGAGCAGTACTTC; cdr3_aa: CASSYRQGRSTYEQYF
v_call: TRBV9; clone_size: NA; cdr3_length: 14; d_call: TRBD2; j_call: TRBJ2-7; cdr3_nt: TGTGCCAGCAGCGCTACCGGGACTAGCGGCGAGCAGTACTTC; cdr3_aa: CASSATGTSGEQYF
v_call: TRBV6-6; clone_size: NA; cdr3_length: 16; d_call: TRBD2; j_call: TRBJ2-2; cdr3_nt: TGTGCCAGCAGTTACCCTTCGACTAGCGGGCGGGGGGAGCTGTTTTTT; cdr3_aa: CASSYPSTSGRGELFF